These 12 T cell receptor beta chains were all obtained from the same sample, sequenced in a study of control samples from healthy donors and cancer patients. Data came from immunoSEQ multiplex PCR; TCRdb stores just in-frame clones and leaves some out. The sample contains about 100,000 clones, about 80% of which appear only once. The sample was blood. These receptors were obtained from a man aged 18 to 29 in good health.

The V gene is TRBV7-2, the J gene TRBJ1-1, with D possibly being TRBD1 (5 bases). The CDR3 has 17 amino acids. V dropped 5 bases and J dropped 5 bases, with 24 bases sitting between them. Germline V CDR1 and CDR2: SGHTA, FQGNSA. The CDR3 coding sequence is TGTGCCAGCAGCCTCGGGACCTGGGTGGCTGGTGGGACTGAAGCTTTCTTT. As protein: CASSLGTWVAGGTEAFF.

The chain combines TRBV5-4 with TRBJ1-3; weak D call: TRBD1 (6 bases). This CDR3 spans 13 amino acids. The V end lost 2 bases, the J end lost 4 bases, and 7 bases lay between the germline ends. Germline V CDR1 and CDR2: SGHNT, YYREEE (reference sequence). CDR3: CASSFTGGNTIYF. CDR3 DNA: TGTGCCAGCAGCTTCACAGGGGGAAACACCATATATTTT. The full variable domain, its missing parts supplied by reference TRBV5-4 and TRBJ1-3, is ETGVTQSPTHLIKTRGQQVTLRCSSQSGHNTVSWYQQALGQGPQFIFQYYREEENGRGNFPPRFSGLQFPNYSSELNVNALELDDSALYLCASSFTGGNTIYFGEGSWLTVV.

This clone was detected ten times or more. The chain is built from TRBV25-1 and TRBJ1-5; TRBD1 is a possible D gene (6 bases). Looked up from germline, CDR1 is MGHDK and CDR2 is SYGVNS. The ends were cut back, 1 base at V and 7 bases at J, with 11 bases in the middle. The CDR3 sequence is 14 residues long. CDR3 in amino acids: CASSESWQGQPQHF. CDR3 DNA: TGTGCCAGCAGTGAATCTTGGCAGGGGCAGCCCCAGCATTTT.

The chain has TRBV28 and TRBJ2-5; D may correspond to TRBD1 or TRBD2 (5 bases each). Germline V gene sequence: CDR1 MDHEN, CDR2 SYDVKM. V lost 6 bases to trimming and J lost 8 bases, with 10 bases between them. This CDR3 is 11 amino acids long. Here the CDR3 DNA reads TGTGCCAGCAGCTGGGACGGTACCCAGTACTTC. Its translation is CASSWDGTQYF.

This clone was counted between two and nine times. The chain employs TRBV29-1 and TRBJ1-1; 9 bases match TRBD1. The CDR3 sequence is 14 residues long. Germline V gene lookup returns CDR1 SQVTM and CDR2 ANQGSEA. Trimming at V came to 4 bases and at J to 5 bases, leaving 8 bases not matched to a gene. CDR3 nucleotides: TGCAGCGTTGGGAATCAACAGGGGGCTACTGAAGCTTTCTTT. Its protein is CSVGNQQGATEAFF.

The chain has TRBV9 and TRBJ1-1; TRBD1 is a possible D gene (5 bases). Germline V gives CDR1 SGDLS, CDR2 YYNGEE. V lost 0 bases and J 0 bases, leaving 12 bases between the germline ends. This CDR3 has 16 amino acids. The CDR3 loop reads CASSVGGSPMNTEAFF. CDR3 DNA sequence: TGTGCCAGCAGCGTAGGGGGGAGCCCCATGAACACTGAAGCTTTCTTT.

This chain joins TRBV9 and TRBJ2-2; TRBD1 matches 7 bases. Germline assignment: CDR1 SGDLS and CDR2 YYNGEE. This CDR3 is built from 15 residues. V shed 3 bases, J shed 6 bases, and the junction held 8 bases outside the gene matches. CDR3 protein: CASSADRASAGELFF. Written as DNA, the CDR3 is TGTGCCAGCAGCGCAGACAGGGCGTCAGCCGGGGAGCTGTTTTTT. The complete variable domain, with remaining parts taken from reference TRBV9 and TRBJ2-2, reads DSGVTQTPKHLITATGQRVTLRCSPRSGDLSVYWYQQSLDQGLQFLIQYYNGEERAKGNILERFSAQQFPDLHSELNLSSLELGDSALYFCASSADRASAGELFFGEGSRLTVL.

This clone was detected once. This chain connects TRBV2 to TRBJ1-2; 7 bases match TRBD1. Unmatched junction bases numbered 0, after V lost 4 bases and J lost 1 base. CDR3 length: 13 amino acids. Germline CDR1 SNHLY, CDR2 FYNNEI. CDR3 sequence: CASSGDSNYGYTF. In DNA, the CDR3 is TGTGCCAGCAGTGGGGACAGTAACTATGGCTACACCTTC.

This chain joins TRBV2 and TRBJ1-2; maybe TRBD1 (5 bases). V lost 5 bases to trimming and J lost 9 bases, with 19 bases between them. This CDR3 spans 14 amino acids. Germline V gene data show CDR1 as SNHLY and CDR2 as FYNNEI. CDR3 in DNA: TGTGCCAGCAGTAATAGGGACTCCCGGCAGAGCTACACCTTC. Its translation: CASSNRDSRQSYTF.

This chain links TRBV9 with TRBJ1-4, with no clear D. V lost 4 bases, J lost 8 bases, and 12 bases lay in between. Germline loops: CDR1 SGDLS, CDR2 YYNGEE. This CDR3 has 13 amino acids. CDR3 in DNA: TGTGCCAGCAGCCGACCCTCGTCCGAAAAACTGTTTTTT. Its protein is CASSRPSSEKLFF.

The CDR3 region is CASSPSWDRVSSGANVLTF. CDR3 DNA: TGCGCCAGCAGCCCATCCTGGGACAGGGTCTCGTCAGGGGCCAACGTCCTGACTTTC. This chain joins TRBV4-3 and TRBJ2-6, with 9 bases that match TRBD1. The CDR3 runs 19 residues. With V trimmed by 4 bases and J by 4 bases, 14 bases remained unmatched. Germline values: CDR1 LGHNA, CDR2 YSLEER.

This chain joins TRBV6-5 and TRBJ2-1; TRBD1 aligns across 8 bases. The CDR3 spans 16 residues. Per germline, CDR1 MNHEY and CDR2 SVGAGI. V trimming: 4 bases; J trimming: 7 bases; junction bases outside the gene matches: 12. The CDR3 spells CASSFPSGTGYNEQFF. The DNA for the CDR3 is TGTGCCAGCAGTTTCCCTTCCGGGACAGGCTATAATGAGCAGTTCTTC.